This T cell receptor beta chain was identified in a study of T cells expressing NK-cell markers. The wider study: Within the sequenced cohort of eight donors, seven exhibited HCMV seropositivity and one was seronegative.

From the 5' RACE reads, TCRdb lists one entry per CDR3 protein and no DNA. The sample table includes about 110,000 distinct CDR3 sequences. The CDR3 covers 13 residues. Sequencing was performed on blood T cells: a sorted CD56 or NKG2C T cell subset, CD4+ or CD8+ T cells, or bulk PBMC T cells (not recorded which). The V call is TRBV5-3, the J call TRBJ2-1. TRBV5-3 is assigned to the ORF class and has an uncertain function. The origin of this receptor is a woman aged 18 to 75 in good health. The CDR3 reads CARSRTEYNEQFF.